This is a list of T cell receptor beta chains from one sample in a study of control samples from healthy donors and cancer patients. Repertoires were generated with immunoSEQ multiplex PCR, while TCRdb's copy carries only in-frame clones and drops some. The sample records tens of thousands of clones, roughly 88% being singletons. The sequencing sample was made of blood. The origin of the receptors is a man in his fifties or sixties in good health. Each CDR3 is given with its conserved first and last residue. Fields, in order: D gene, J gene, V gene, CDR3 protein, CDR3 DNA. D genes are given only for firm matches.

>-|TRBJ1-2|TRBV30
CAPPPETDYGYTF
TGTGCCCCCCCACCCGAGACGGACTATGGCTACACCTTC
>TRBD1|TRBJ2-7|TRBV12-3/TRBV12-4
CASSFGQEEYF
TGTGCCAGCAGTTTCGGACAGGAGGAGTACTTC
>-|TRBJ1-5|TRBV24-1
CATSEGGRPQHF
TGTGCCACCAGTGAAGGCGGCAGGCCCCAGCATTTT
>TRBD2|TRBJ2-7|TRBV25-1
CASSEARLAGGLSYEQYF
TGTGCCAGCAGTGAAGCCCGACTAGCGGGAGGCCTTAGCTACGAGCAGTACTTC
>-|TRBJ1-2|TRBV19
CASDPRRGDYGYTF
TGTGCCAGCGACCCCCGGCGAGGAGACTATGGCTACACCTTC
>TRBD2|TRBJ2-3|TRBV19
CASSMEAGGTDTQYF
TGTGCCAGTAGTATGGAAGCGGGAGGGACAGATACGCAGTATTTT
>-|TRBJ2-3|TRBV7-3
CASSAVGDTDTQYF
TGTGCCAGCTCAGCGGTCGGGGACACAGATACGCAGTATTTT
>TRBD1|TRBJ1-2|TRBV18
CASSPRTGDGYTF
TGTGCCAGCTCACCTCGGACAGGGGATGGCTACACCTTC
>-|TRBJ2-5|TRBV28
CASTWRHSKGLQETQYF
TGTGCCAGCACCTGGAGACACTCGAAGGGGCTCCAAGAGACCCAGTACTTC
>-|TRBJ2-3|TRBV7-3
CASSLATADTQYF
TGTGCCAGCAGCTTGGCGACCGCAGATACGCAGTATTTT